This TCR beta chain was identified during a study of shared clonotypes between healthy human individuals. Germline V CDR1 and CDR2: LNHNV, YYDKDF (reference sequence). The CDR3 contains 16 residues. V was trimmed by 1 base and J by 0 bases, leaving 11 bases between them. In the original analysis: Filtering was not the same, since immunoSEQ gave junction-only sequences without quality scores. Using immunoSEQ multiplex PCR, the repertoire was profiled, and TCRdb retains in-frame clones only, with some absent. The D gene and trimming were derived from the DNA, and the V and J assignments and clone size from that table. The data show about 710,000 clones, with roughly 72% seen just once and around 2% held by the top ten.

Sequencing was done on a sample of memory CD4+ T cells sorted from blood. As to subset: CD45RA-negative fraction. The receptor comes from a woman in her 30s in good health. J is TRBJ2-3 and V is TRBV15; D gene ambiguous. The DNA of the CDR3 is TGTGCCACCAGCAGAGTTCGTTTACCAAGCACAGATACGCAGTATTTT. Its protein is CATSRVRLPSTDTQYF.